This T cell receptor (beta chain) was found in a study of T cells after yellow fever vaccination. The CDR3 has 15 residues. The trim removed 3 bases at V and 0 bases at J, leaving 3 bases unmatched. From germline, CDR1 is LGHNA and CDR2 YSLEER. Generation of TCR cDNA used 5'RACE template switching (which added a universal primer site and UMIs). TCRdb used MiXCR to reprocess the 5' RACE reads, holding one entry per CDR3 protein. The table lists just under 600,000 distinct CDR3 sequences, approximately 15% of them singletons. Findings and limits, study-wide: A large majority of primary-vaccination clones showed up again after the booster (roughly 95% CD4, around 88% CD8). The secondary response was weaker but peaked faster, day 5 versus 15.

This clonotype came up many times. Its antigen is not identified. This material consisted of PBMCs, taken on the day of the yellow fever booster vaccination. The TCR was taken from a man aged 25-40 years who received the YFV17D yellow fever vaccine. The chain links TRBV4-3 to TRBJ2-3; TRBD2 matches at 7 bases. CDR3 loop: CASSQGSGSTDTQYF. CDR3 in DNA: TGCGCCAGCAGCCAGGGTAGCGGGAGCACAGATACGCAGTATTTT.